A single T cell receptor (beta chain) is shown here with its context. Antigen unknown. The source of the sample is a study of cytomegalovirus exposure and HLA in healthy donors. Study-level background: A data release that came early held 80 million or so unique TCRs from HLA-typed donors.

Overall study findings and caveats: Common viral pathogens were later found to be apparently linked to several of the most significant clusters.

Primers: 60 Vbeta forward and 13 Jbeta reverse. Per the original methods: An analysis performed later counted about 80 million unique TCR beta chains (approximately 10 million of them shared). Produced via immunoSEQ multiplex PCR; TCRdb's table is partial and in-frame only. The V and J calls and clone size are taken from that table; D and trimming were inferred from the DNA. The sample consists of 100,000 to 150,000 clones, around three quarters of them appearing once. The sample consisted of PBMCs. This sequence was found in a woman in her sixties or seventies in good health and CMV-seropositive.

As DNA, the CDR3 is TGCGCCAGCAGCTTGGCCGTAGCGGAAGCCTACAATGAGCAGTTCTTC. Translated, it gives CASSLAVAEAYNEQFF. The rearrangement joins TRBV5-1 to TRBJ2-1; D is perhaps TRBD2 (6 bases). V dropped 0 bases and J dropped 2 bases, with 12 bases sitting between them. CDR1 is SGHRS and CDR2 is YFSETQ in the germline V gene. This CDR3 has 16 amino acids.